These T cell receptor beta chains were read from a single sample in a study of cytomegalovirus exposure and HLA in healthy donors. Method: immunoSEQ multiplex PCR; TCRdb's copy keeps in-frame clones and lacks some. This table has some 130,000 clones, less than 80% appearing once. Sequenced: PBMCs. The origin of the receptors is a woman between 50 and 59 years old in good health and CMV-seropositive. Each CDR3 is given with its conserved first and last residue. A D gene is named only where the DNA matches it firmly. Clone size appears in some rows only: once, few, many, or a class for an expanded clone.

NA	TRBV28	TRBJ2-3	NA	CASSFEVDTQYF	TGTGCCAGCAGTTTCGAGGTGGATACGCAGTATTTT
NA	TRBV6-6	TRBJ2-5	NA	CASSYPPRLETQYF	TGTGCCAGCAGTTACCCCCCCCGTTTGGAGACCCAGTACTTC
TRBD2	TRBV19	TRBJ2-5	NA	CASSRRLAGGLAVLGETQYF	TGTGCCAGTAGCCGCAGACTAGCGGGGGGGCTGGCGGTGTTAGGGGAGACCCAGTACTTC
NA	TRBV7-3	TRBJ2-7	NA	CASRENQGSEQYF	TGTGCCAGCAGAGAAAATCAGGGGAGCGAGCAGTACTTC
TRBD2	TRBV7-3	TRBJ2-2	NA	CASSSAGGTGELFF	TGTGCCAGCAGCTCCGCGGGGGGCACCGGGGAGCTGTTTTTT
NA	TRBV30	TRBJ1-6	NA	CASSLDGREPLHF	TGTGCCTCCTCCTTGGATGGCCGGGAGCCCCTCCACTTT
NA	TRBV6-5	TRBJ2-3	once	CASSYTPSVSDTQYF	TGTGCCAGCAGTTACACCCCCTCGGTTTCAGATACGCAGTATTTT
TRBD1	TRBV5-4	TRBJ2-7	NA	CASSLGQEQYF	TGTGCCAGCAGCCTGGGACAGGAGCAGTACTTC
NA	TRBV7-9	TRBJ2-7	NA	CASSLTSPQGYEQYF	TGTGCCAGCAGCTTAACTAGCCCCCAGGGCTACGAGCAGTACTTC
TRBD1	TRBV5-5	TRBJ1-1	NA	CASSLARGDTEAFF	TGTGCCAGCAGCTTGGCCAGGGGGGACACTGAAGCTTTCTTT
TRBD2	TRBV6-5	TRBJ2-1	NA	CASSRTSGSYNEQFF	TGTGCCAGCAGTCGGACTAGCGGATCCTACAATGAGCAGTTCTTC
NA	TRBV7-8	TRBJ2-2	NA	CASVGGRTGELFF	TGTGCCAGTGTGGGGGGGCGCACCGGGGAGCTGTTTTTT
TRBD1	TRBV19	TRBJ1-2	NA	CASSIDRVVGYTF	TGTGCCAGTAGTATCGACAGGGTTGTCGGCTACACCTTC
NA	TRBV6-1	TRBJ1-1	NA	CASRVQGNTEAFF	TGTGCCAGCAGAGTACAGGGGAACACTGAAGCTTTCTTT
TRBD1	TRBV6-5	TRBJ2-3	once	CASSRTGQDTQYF	TGTGCCAGCAGCCGGACAGGACAGGATACGCAGTATTTT
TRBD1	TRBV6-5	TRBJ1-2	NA	CASSSGTGRYGYTF	TGTGCCAGCAGTTCCGGGACAGGGCGCTATGGCTACACCTTC
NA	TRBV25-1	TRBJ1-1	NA	CASRDEQAPFAEAFF	TGTGCCAGCAGAGACGAACAGGCGCCCTTCGCTGAAGCTTTCTTT
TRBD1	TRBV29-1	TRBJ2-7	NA	CSVSGTGGDPYEQYF	TGCAGCGTCTCCGGGACAGGGGGCGACCCCTACGAGCAGTACTTC
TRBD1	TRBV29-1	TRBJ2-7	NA	CSVDPGQGYEQYF	TGCAGCGTCGATCCGGGACAGGGGTACGAGCAGTACTTC
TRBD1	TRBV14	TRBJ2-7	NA	CASSPTTGGFEQYF	TGTGCCAGCAGCCCCACGACAGGGGGCTTCGAGCAGTACTTC
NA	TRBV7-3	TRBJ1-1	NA	CASSLNPAGDVNTEAFF	TGTGCCAGCAGCTTAAATCCGGCGGGGGATGTGAACACTGAAGCTTTCTTT
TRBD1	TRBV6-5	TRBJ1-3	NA	CASSTGESATIYF	TGTGCCAGCAGTACAGGGGAGTCGGCCACCATATATTTT
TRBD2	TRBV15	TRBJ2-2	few	CATSRVASGGDYGELFF	TGTGCCACCAGCAGAGTAGCCAGCGGGGGGGACTACGGGGAGCTGTTTTTT
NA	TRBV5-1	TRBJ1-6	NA	CASSLRGGGKDNSPLHF	TGCGCCAGCAGCTTGAGGGGAGGGGGTAAGGATAATTCACCCCTCCACTTT
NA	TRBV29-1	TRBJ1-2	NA	CSVLTGNYGYTF	TGCAGCGTCCTAACAGGGAACTATGGCTACACCTTC
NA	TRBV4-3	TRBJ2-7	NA	CASSQDLRPYEQYF	TGCGCCAGCAGCCAAGATCTCAGGCCCTACGAGCAGTACTTC
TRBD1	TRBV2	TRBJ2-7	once	CASKRSFTGDTYEQYF	TGTGCCAGCAAAAGGAGTTTCACAGGGGATACCTACGAGCAGTACTTC
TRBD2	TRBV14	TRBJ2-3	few	CASSQDGGSGGSGTQYF	TGTGCCAGCAGCCAAGATGGTGGTAGCGGGGGTTCGGGTACGCAGTATTTT
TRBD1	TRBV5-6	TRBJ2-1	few	CASSSQLFSGTASYNEQFF	TGTGCCAGCAGCTCTCAACTCTTTTCCGGGACAGCCTCCTACAATGAGCAGTTCTTC
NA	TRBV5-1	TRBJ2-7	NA	CASSPRGPGSGYEQYF	TGCGCCAGCAGCCCCCGAGGGCCGGGGTCGGGGTACGAGCAGTACTTC
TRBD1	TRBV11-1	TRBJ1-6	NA	CASSAPGQGNSPLHF	TGTGCCAGCAGCGCCCCGGGACAGGGCAATTCACCCCTCCACTTT
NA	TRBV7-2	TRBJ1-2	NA	CASSLFGGDYGYTF	TGTGCCAGCAGCCTTTTCGGAGGTGACTATGGCTACACCTTC
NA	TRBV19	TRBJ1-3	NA	CASSTESSAGNTIYF	TGTGCCAGTAGTACCGAGAGTTCCGCTGGAAACACCATATATTTT
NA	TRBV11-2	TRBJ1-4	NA	CASSAGGRQGPEKLFF	TGTGCCAGCAGCGCAGGTGGACGGCAGGGTCCAGAAAAACTGTTTTTT
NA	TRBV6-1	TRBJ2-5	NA	CASWKLGGIGTQYF	TGTGCCAGCTGGAAATTGGGGGGAATTGGGACCCAGTACTTC
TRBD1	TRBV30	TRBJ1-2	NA	CATGQGAYYGYTF	TGTGCCACCGGACAGGGGGCATACTATGGCTACACCTTC
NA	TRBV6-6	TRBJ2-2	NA	CASEKLGELFF	TGTGCCAGCGAAAAGCTCGGGGAGCTGTTTTTT
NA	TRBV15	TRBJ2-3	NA	CATSRLLGGAGDTQYF	TGTGCCACCAGCAGACTACTAGGGGGGGCCGGAGATACGCAGTATTTT
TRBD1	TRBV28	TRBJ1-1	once	CASSSGQGVTEAFF	TGTGCCAGCAGCTCGGGACAGGGGGTTACTGAAGCTTTCTTT
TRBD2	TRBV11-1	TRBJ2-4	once	CASSPGLAGFQGDIQYF	TGTGCCAGCAGCCCTGGACTAGCGGGCTTCCAGGGGGACATTCAGTACTTC
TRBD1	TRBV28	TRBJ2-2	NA	CASSLGTGGQELFF	TGTGCCAGCAGTTTGGGGACAGGGGGTCAGGAGCTGTTTTTT
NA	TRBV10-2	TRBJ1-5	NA	CASSVGGGQPQHF	TGCGCCAGCAGTGTCGGCGGAGGTCAGCCCCAGCATTTT
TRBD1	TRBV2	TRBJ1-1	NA	CAGGIGQGEAFF	TGTGCCGGAGGAATTGGACAGGGGGAAGCTTTCTTT
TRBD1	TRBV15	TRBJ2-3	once	CATNGGTGVGTDTQYF	TGTGCCACCAATGGAGGGACAGGGGTGGGCACAGATACGCAGTATTTT
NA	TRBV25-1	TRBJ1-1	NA	CASSDPTVRAFF	TGTGCCAGCAGTGATCCGACAGTTCGAGCTTTCTTT
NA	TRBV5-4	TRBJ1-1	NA	CASSLERSNTEAFF	TGTGCCAGCAGCTTGGAGAGGTCGAACACTGAAGCTTTCTTT
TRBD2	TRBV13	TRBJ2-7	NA	CASSLPSGSAQYF	TGTGCCAGCAGCTTACCTAGCGGGTCCGCGCAGTACTTC
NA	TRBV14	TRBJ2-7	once	CASSVMAGPYEQYF	TGTGCCAGCAGCGTGATGGCAGGGCCCTACGAGCAGTACTTC
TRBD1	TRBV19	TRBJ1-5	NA	CASILRSDRGRGQPQHF	TGTGCCAGTATCCTGAGGTCGGACAGGGGGCGCGGTCAGCCCCAGCATTTT